This TCR beta chain is from a study of cytomegalovirus exposure and HLA in healthy donors. PCR was performed using 60 Vbeta and 13 Jbeta primers. Libraries were prepared by immunoSEQ multiplex PCR; TCRdb keeps only in-frame clonotypes and omits some of them. The table has around 100,000 clones, 79% seen once. Worth noting for this clone: Its antigen is not identified.

V shed 1 base, J shed 8 bases, and the junction held 5 bases outside the gene matches. Looked up from germline, CDR1 is SGHNT and CDR2 is YENEEA. There are 16 residues in the CDR3. Study-wide results and limits: Some V segments could not be told apart, so they were left out, TRBV6-2 and TRBV6-3 among them. It was likely that a cluster of highly shared sequence variants was a sequencing artifact. A missense variant in DCLRE1C was later tied to TCR beta V- and J-gene trimming. Within an earlier analysis, most TCR beta V segments proved productive either about 90% or about 30% of the time.

The sequence came from a woman aged 18-35 years in good health and CMV-seropositive. The material sequenced was PBMCs. The chain employs TRBV11-3 and TRBJ2-1, with 13 bases fitting TRBD2. CDR3 in DNA: TGTGCCAGCAGCTTAGGGACTAGCGGGAGTAGAGATGAGCAGTTCTTC. Its protein product is CASSLGTSGSRDEQFF.